The 26 T cell receptor beta chains below were found in one sample sequenced in a study of vaccination effects on CD4 cells after COVID-19 (dated 2022 in TCRdb). Receptors were amplified or captured by the immunoSEQ multiplex PCR assay. TCRdb limited this immuneACCESS table to in-frame rearrangements with V and J called. A share of clones is missing; checked studies link under half to unresolved V genes, and the rest is unexplained. For this sample there are tens of thousands of clones; approximately 79% appear just once. The top ten clonotypes cover 2.5% to 3% of the sample. Which antigens these TCRs recognize remains unknown. In the ViraFEST assay, PBMC were stimulated with viral peptide pools, and TCR sequencing was then used to find antigen-specific CD4+ T cell clonotypes based on their expansion. After around 11 days of culture, CD4+ T cells were isolated with the EasySep CD4+ T cell isolation kit. Healthy vaccine recipients had no prior SARS-CoV-2 infection, confirmed by negative nucleocapsid antibodies before and after vaccination.

This material consisted of CD4+ T cells from PBMCs cultured with HCoV-NL63 spike peptides, taken before COVID-19 vaccination. Interpreted using the paper, the cell subset or site label stands for: HCoV-NL63 spike overlapping peptide pool stimulation. The receptors originated from a human donor who received a COVID-19 vaccine.

The chain carries TRBV5-4 and TRBJ2-5; TRBD2 matches at 8 bases. Germline V gene sequence: CDR1 SGHNT, CDR2 YYREEE (reference sequence). The J segment lost 4 bases and the V segment lost 0 bases, leaving 5 bases of the junction unmatched. The CDR3 runs to 15 residues. For the CDR3, the DNA is TGTGCCAGCAGCTTGGGGTCGGCGGGGGGAGAGACCCAGTACTTC. This sequence encodes CASSLGSAGGETQYF.

This clone has just a few counts. CDR3 protein: CASSSTRAFSGEQFF. CDR3 coding DNA: TGTGCCAGCAGCTCAACCCGGGCCTTTTCGGGTGAGCAGTTCTTC. V gene TRBV7-2 combines with J gene TRBJ2-1, with no clear D. V was cut by 4 bases and J by 9 bases, with 19 bases left in between. The CDR3 extends over 15 amino acids. Per germline, CDR1 SGHTA and CDR2 FQGNSA.

The V call is TRBV7-2, the J call TRBJ2-2, with 8 bases matching TRBD2. The CDR3 spans 15 residues. J gave up 4 bases and V 5 bases, and 6 bases lay outside the gene matches. Germline V gene data show CDR1 as SGHTA and CDR2 as FQGNSA. The CDR3 coding sequence is TGTGCCAGCAGCATGGAGGGACTAGTCACCGGGGAGCTGTTTTTT. Its translation is CASSMEGLVTGELFF.

CDR3 DNA: TGTGCCTGGCCAGGGGGCGCCGGCGGGGAGCTGTTTTTT. Protein: CAWPGGAGGELFF. The rearrangement joins TRBV30 to TRBJ2-2, with 8 bases matching TRBD1. Germline CDR1 is GTSNPN and CDR2 is SVGIG (reference sequence). The junction had 6 bases not matched to a gene; V was cut back by 5 bases and J by 7 bases. The CDR3 is 13 amino acids.

The chain is built from TRBV5-4 and TRBJ2-1; 11 bases agree with TRBD2. The CDR3 loop spans 15 amino acids. Per germline, CDR1 SGHNT and CDR2 YYREEE (reference sequence). V was clipped by 4 bases and J by 2 bases; unmatched bases: 2. CDR3 sequence (DNA): TGTGCCAGCAGCCTTAGCGGGGGGGCCTACAATGAGCAGTTCTTC. It yields the protein CASSLSGGAYNEQFF.

This chain links TRBV29-1 with TRBJ2-1; 8 bases line up with TRBD2. The junction had 11 bases not matched to a gene; V was cut back by 6 bases and J by 4 bases. This CDR3 region has 15 residues. Germline loops: CDR1 SQVTM, CDR2 ANQGSEA. CDR3 nucleotides: TGCAGCGTGCGGGTAGGGGCGGGGGGATACAATGAGCAGTTCTTC. Its protein is CSVRVGAGGYNEQFF.

Written as DNA, the CDR3 is TGTGCCACCAGTGATTTAAGGGCGGGGGGGCTTTATGAAGATACGCAGTATTTT. Its protein is CATSDLRAGGLYEDTQYF. This chain joins TRBV24-1 and TRBJ2-3; 9 bases agree with TRBD2. CDR1 and CDR2 (germline): KGHDR, SFDVKD. Unmatched junction bases numbered 12, after V lost 1 base and J lost 5 bases. CDR3 size: 18 residues.

The V gene is TRBV9, the J gene TRBJ2-5, with unresolved D. The V gene's germline CDR1 is SGDLS and CDR2 YYNGEE. Trimming left V 1 base short and J 1 base short, with 20 bases between. The CDR3 loop spans 18 amino acids. CDR3 DNA: TGTGCCAGCAGCGTAACTTTAGACGCCACGACAATCCAAGAGACCCAGTACTTC. Its translation is CASSVTLDATTIQETQYF.

The gene calls are TRBV19 and TRBJ1-2, with TRBD1 matching 7 bases. In germline, CDR1 is LNHDA, CDR2 SQIVND (reference sequence). This CDR3 comprises 14 residues. V shed 3 bases, J shed 4 bases, and the junction held 5 bases outside the gene matches. CDR3 residues: CASSMRDRAYGYTF. The DNA of the CDR3 is TGTGCCAGTAGTATGCGCGACAGGGCCTATGGCTACACCTTC.

The V gene is TRBV6-5, the J gene TRBJ2-1, with TRBD2 identical over 8 bases. CDR1 MNHEY and CDR2 SVGAGI come from the germline V gene. Unmatched junction bases numbered 8, after V lost 6 bases and J lost 7 bases. The length of the CDR3 is 14 residues. This CDR3 reads CASRRGGASNEQFF. The CDR3, as DNA: TGTGCCAGCAGACGGGGGGGGGCCAGTAATGAGCAGTTCTTC.

The V and J genes are TRBV6-5 and TRBJ1-5; D is possibly TRBD1 (6 bases). Germline V lookup: CDR1 MNHEY, CDR2 SVGAGI. The CDR3 spans 14 residues. V lost 7 bases and J lost 3, with 13 bases in between. CDR3 residues: CASTKQGINQPQHF. CDR3 DNA sequence: TGTGCCAGCACCAAACAGGGAATCAATCAGCCCCAGCATTTT.

This clone appeared once. This chain joins TRBV18 and TRBJ2-1, with 10 bases fitting TRBD1. The V gene end was trimmed by 3 bases and the J gene end by 9 bases; junction bases not matched to a gene: 8. CDR3 length equals 15 residues. Germline V gene data show CDR1 as KGHSH and CDR2 as LQKENI. The CDR3 region is CASSPRLTGGGEQFF. CDR3 coding DNA: TGTGCCAGCTCACCCCGACTGACAGGGGGCGGTGAGCAGTTCTTC. Using reference TRBV18 and TRBJ2-1 for the parts outside the CDR3, the full variable domain is NAGVMQNPRHLVRRRGQEARLRCSPMKGHSHVYWYRQLPEEGLKFMVYLQKENIIDESGMPKERFSAEFPKEGPSILRIQQVVRGDSAAYFCASSPRLTGGGEQFFGPGTRLTVL.

This clone was detected only once. The chain uses TRBV5-1 and TRBJ1-2; TRBD1 matches 7 bases. The ends lost 4 bases at V and 3 bases at J; junction bases unmatched: 9. Germline CDR1 and CDR2: SGHRS and YFSETQ. The CDR3 is 15 residues long. For the CDR3, the DNA is TGCGCCAGCAGCCATGAGACAGGGCTCGACTATGGCTACACCTTC. Encoded protein: CASSHETGLDYGYTF. Full variable domain (outside the CDR3, taken from reference TRBV5-1 and TRBJ1-2): KAGVTQTPRYLIKTRGQQVTLSCSPISGHRSVSWYQQTPGQGLQFLFEYFSETQRNKGNFPGRFSGRQFSNSRSEMNVSTLELGDSALYLCASSHETGLDYGYTFGSGTRLTVV.

The chain uses TRBV13 and TRBJ2-1; 7 nucleotides line up with TRBD2. The CDR3 sequence is 16 residues long. Looked up from germline, CDR1 is PRHDT and CDR2 is FYEKMQ (reference sequence). V shed 1 base, J shed 2 bases, and the junction held 5 bases outside the gene matches. The CDR3 protein is CASSLEAGVTYNEQFF. The CDR3 DNA reads TGTGCCAGCAGCTTAGAGGCGGGGGTCACCTACAATGAGCAGTTCTTC. The entire variable domain, with the rest obtained from reference TRBV13 and TRBJ2-1, is as follows: AAGVIQSPRHLIKEKRETATLKCYPIPRHDTVYWYQQGPGQDPQFLISFYEKMQSDKGSIPDRFSAQQFSDYHSELNMSSLELGDSALYFCASSLEAGVTYNEQFFGPGTRLTVL.

The chain uses TRBV5-4 and TRBJ1-1; D perhaps matches TRBD1 (6 bases). Trimming removed 4 bases from V and 6 bases from J, with 19 bases in between. Germline V lookup: CDR1 SGHNT, CDR2 YYREEE (reference sequence). The CDR3 consists of 15 residues. The CDR3 loop is CASSVVTGMIAEAFF. The CDR3 DNA follows: TGTGCCAGCAGCGTAGTAACAGGGATGATTGCTGAAGCTTTCTTT.

V gene TRBV21-1 combines with J gene TRBJ2-4; TRBD2 reflects the table's D call only, with no check against the DNA. TRBV21-1 is described as a pseudogene. The CDR3 extends over 16 amino acids. The CDR3 DNA is TGTGCCAGCAGCACCCGCGGGGGGGCAACCAAAAACATTCAGTACTTC. This encodes CASSTRGGATKNIQYF.

The chain carries TRBV10-1 and TRBJ2-1; D is unclear. This CDR3 has 13 amino acids. V dropped 0 bases and J dropped 8 bases, with 8 bases sitting between them. Germline V gene lookup returns CDR1 WNHNN and CDR2 SYGVQD (reference sequence). The CDR3 region is CASSESHYHEQFF. The DNA for the CDR3 is TGCGCCAGCAGTGAGTCCCATTACCATGAGCAGTTCTTC.

V and J are TRBV30 and TRBJ1-3; TRBD1 might be the D (5 bases). V shed 3 bases and J shed 0 bases, with 15 bases lying between them. Germline lookup yields CDR1 GTSNPN and CDR2 SVGIG (reference sequence). The CDR3 is made up of 16 amino acids. In DNA, the CDR3 is TGTGCCTGGAGGCCTCCAGGGATCGGCTCTGGAAACACCATATATTTT. Its translation: CAWRPPGIGSGNTIYF.

This chain uses TRBV7-2 with TRBJ2-2; 7 bases line up with TRBD1. V dropped 5 bases and J dropped 8; count of bases not matched to a gene: 11. The CDR3 extends over 15 amino acids. Germline CDR1 reads SGHTA; CDR2 reads FQGNSA. The CDR3 region has the DNA TGTGCCAGCAGCGCGACAGGGACCGCCTGGGGGGAGCTGTTTTTT. Protein sequence: CASSATGTAWGELFF.

V is TRBV2 and J is TRBJ2-1; D is possibly TRBD1 or TRBD2 (5 bases each). The CDR3 totals 13 residues. V lost 10 bases to trimming and J lost 3 bases, with 13 bases between them. CDR1 and CDR2 (germline): SNHLY, FYNNEI. The CDR3 protein is CATRDARYNEQFF. The CDR3 DNA is TGTGCCACACGGGACGCTCGCTACAATGAGCAGTTCTTC.

The chain has TRBV2 and TRBJ2-7; D could derive from TRBD1 or TRBD2 (5 bases each). This CDR3 region has 17 residues. Trimming stripped 5 bases from V and 2 bases from J, with 22 bases between. Germline CDR1 reads SNHLY; CDR2 reads FYNNEI. The CDR3 coding sequence is TGTGCCAGCAGTCACCGCCGGGACCGCGATCCGACCTACGAGCAGTACGTC. It translates to CASSHRRDRDPTYEQYV.

This chain links TRBV25-1 with TRBJ1-2; no definite D call. This CDR3 contains 12 residues. Germline CDR1 is MGHDK and CDR2 is SYGVNS. Trimming removed 3 bases from V and 4 bases from J, with 6 bases in between. The CDR3 region is CASSEMGYGYTF. The CDR3 region has the DNA TGTGCCAGCAGTGAGATGGGCTATGGCTACACCTTC.

In this sample, this clone turned up once. V is TRBV5-1 and J is TRBJ1-1; no clear D. V lost 0 bases and J lost 4, with 13 bases in between. The CDR3 is 15 residues long. The germline V gene encodes CDR1 SGHRS and CDR2 YFSETQ. CDR3 protein: CASSLEARGFTEAFF. The CDR3 DNA is TGCGCCAGCAGCTTGGAAGCGCGAGGGTTCACTGAAGCTTTCTTT. The complete variable domain, with remaining parts taken from reference TRBV5-1 and TRBJ1-1, reads KAGVTQTPRYLIKTRGQQVTLSCSPISGHRSVSWYQQTPGQGLQFLFEYFSETQRNKGNFPGRFSGRQFSNSRSEMNVSTLELGDSALYLCASSLEARGFTEAFFGQGTRLTVV.

This sequence joins TRBV2 and TRBJ1-6, with 10 bases matching TRBD1. The ends lost 6 bases at V and 6 bases at J; junction bases unmatched: 5. CDR1 and CDR2 from the germline V gene are SNHLY and FYNNEI. CDR3 size: 15 residues. The CDR3 region is CASRRDRGINSPLHF. The CDR3 region has the DNA TGTGCCAGCAGAAGGGACAGGGGAATTAATTCACCCCTCCACTTT.

The chain carries TRBV2 and TRBJ2-1; D may be TRBD1 (5 bases). The CDR3 sequence is 13 residues long. V was pared by 2 bases and J by 9 bases, with 11 bases between. Germline CDR1 SNHLY, CDR2 FYNNEI. The CDR3 region is CASSESQGGEQFF. CDR3 DNA: TGTGCCAGCAGTGAAAGTCAGGGTGGTGAGCAGTTCTTC.

The chain joins TRBV9 to TRBJ1-4, with 9 bases aligning to TRBD1. With V trimmed by 0 bases and J by 8 bases, 11 bases remained unmatched. In germline, CDR1 is SGDLS, CDR2 YYNGEE. The CDR3 contains 17 residues. The CDR3 sequence is CASSVGGLGQGVEKLFF. CDR3 sequence (DNA): TGTGCCAGCAGCGTAGGGGGTCTGGGACAGGGCGTGGAAAAACTGTTTTTT.